A single sample gave rise to the 28 T cell receptor beta chains below, sequenced in a study of radiation and T cells in renal cell carcinoma. The protocol was immunoSEQ multiplex PCR, while the TCRdb copy is restricted to in-frame clones and leaves out a portion. The sample records about 15,000 clones, around 65% being singletons. The treatment was: 15 Gy SBRT to primary tumor, nephrectomy 4 weeks later. Sequences were derived from tumor tissue, sampled from a patient whose treatment included radiotherapy and nephrectomy. The receptors were sampled from a woman between 70 and 85 years old with renal cell carcinoma.

The CDR3 nucleotides read TGTGCCAGTAGTATCTCGGCAGGGGAAGGCTACACCTTC. Protein product: CASSISAGEGYTF. The chain joins TRBV19 to TRBJ1-2; TRBD1 might be the D (6 bases). CDR1 and CDR2 from the germline V gene are LNHDA and SQIVND (reference sequence). Trimming took off 3 bases at V and 8 bases at J, with 13 bases between the two ends. The CDR3 loop spans 13 amino acids.

This chain connects TRBV19 to TRBJ2-7; 9 bases agree with TRBD1. The CDR3 covers 17 residues. Trimming at V came to 2 bases and at J to 6 bases, leaving 14 bases not matched to a gene. Germline CDR1 LNHDA, CDR2 SQIVND (reference sequence). This chain's CDR3 is CASSINTFSGTGTEQYF. In DNA, the CDR3 is TGTGCCAGTAGTATAAACACTTTCAGCGGGACAGGGACCGAGCAGTACTTC.

The chain recombines TRBV5-1 with TRBJ2-3; TRBD1 matches at 8 bases. Germline loops: CDR1 SGHRS, CDR2 YFSETQ. The CDR3 is 19 amino acids. Germline trimming cut 0 bases from V and 0 bases from J; bases unmatched to any gene: 12. The CDR3, as DNA: TGCGCCAGCAGCTTGGGACAGGGGACCGTTCCTACTAGCACAGATACGCAGTATTTT. It specifies CASSLGQGTVPTSTDTQYF.

J is TRBJ2-3 and V is TRBV25-1, with TRBD2 identical over 16 bases. Trimming removed 7 bases from V and 4 bases from J; junction bases left unmatched: 8. CDR3 size: 17 residues. Germline V gene data show CDR1 as MGHDK and CDR2 as SYGVNS. CDR3 residues: CASIGTSGGAWADTQYF. In DNA form, the CDR3 reads TGTGCCAGCATCGGGACTAGCGGGGGGGCATGGGCAGATACGCAGTATTTT.

This rearrangement joins TRBV2 to TRBJ2-3; D is unclear. V lost 6 bases and J lost 4, with 17 bases in between. The CDR3 contains 15 residues. The germline V gene encodes CDR1 SNHLY and CDR2 FYNNEI. The CDR3 coding sequence is TGTGCCAGCAGCTCGAACAGACTGAGCGCAGATACGCAGTATTTT. As protein: CASSSNRLSADTQYF.

The chain links TRBV6-5 to TRBJ2-3; 8 nucleotides match TRBD1. Germline V gene lookup returns CDR1 MNHEY and CDR2 SVGAGI. Trimming took 2 bases from V and 5 from J; bases not matched to a gene: 9. The CDR3 runs to 16 residues. The CDR3 DNA reads TGTGCCAGCAGTTACGGGGGACAGGAGGGTGGAGATACGCAGTATTTT. As protein: CASSYGGQEGGDTQYF.

In this sample, this clone turned up a few times. The chain couples TRBV5-5 to TRBJ1-4; D perhaps matches TRBD1 (5 bases). The CDR3 is 14 residues long. The V and J ends lost 0 bases and 6 bases respectively, with 9 bases between them. CDR1 SGHKS and CDR2 YYEKEE come from the germline V gene (reference sequence). The CDR3 loop reads CASSLEGWDEKLFF. DNA for the CDR3: TGTGCCAGCAGCTTGGAGGGGTGGGATGAAAAACTGTTTTTT.

The V call is TRBV9, the J call TRBJ1-1, with 12 positions matching TRBD1. The germline CDR1 and CDR2 sequences are SGDLS and YYNGEE. V dropped 4 bases and J dropped 7; count of bases not matched to a gene: 11. This CDR3 is 16 amino acids long. CDR3 in amino acids: CASSQEGQGARSEAFF. The CDR3 nucleotides read TGTGCCAGCAGCCAAGAGGGACAGGGGGCGAGAAGTGAAGCTTTCTTT.

The V gene is TRBV7-7, the J gene TRBJ2-5; the match to TRBD2 covers 8 bases. V was pared by 5 bases and J by 4 bases, with 6 bases of the junction left unmatched. This CDR3 has 14 residues. Looked up from germline, CDR1 is SSHAT and CDR2 is FNYEAQ (reference sequence). DNA of the CDR3: TGTGCCAGCAGCCGAGCGGGAGTAGTAGAGACCCAGTACTTC. Translated: CASSRAGVVETQYF. Full variable domain (remainder filled in from reference TRBV7-7 and TRBJ2-5): GAGVSQSPRYKVTKRGQDVTLRCDPISSHATLYWYQQALGQGPEFLTYFNYEAQPDKSGLPSDRFSAERPEGSISTLTIQRTEQRDSAMYRCASSRAGVVETQYFGPGTRLLVL.

This chain connects TRBV29-1 to TRBJ2-1, with 7 bases aligning to TRBD1. The CDR3 is 18 residues long. CDR1 SQVTM and CDR2 ANQGSEA come from the germline V gene. V lost 4 bases to trimming and J lost 3 bases; unmatched junction nucleotides: 18. In DNA, the CDR3 is TGCAGCGTTGGTTCGGCGACAGGGCAAATATCTTACTACAATGAGCAGTTCTTC. The encoded protein is CSVGSATGQISYYNEQFF.

V usage is TRBV5-5 and J usage is TRBJ1-2; 9 bases are shared with TRBD1. This CDR3 is 16 amino acids long. Per germline, CDR1 SGHKS and CDR2 YYEKEE (reference sequence). V shed 1 base and J 1 base; nucleotides not matched to a gene: 5. The CDR3 DNA is TGTGCCAGCAGCTTGTTAGGACAGGGGAATAACTATGGCTACACCTTC. Amino acid sequence: CASSLLGQGNNYGYTF.

The chain combines TRBV10-3 with TRBJ2-7; 7 bases are a match to TRBD2. Germline CDR1 is ENHRY and CDR2 is SYGVKD. The V segment lost 8 bases and the J segment 0 bases; nucleotides outside the gene matches: 1. The CDR3 runs to 12 residues. DNA for the CDR3: TGTGCCATCTCTAGCGGCTCCTACGAGCAGTACTTC. Its translation: CAISSGSYEQYF.

J is TRBJ2-1 and V is TRBV11-2; 11 nucleotides align to TRBD2. Germline values: CDR1 SGHAT, CDR2 FQNNGV. The CDR3 consists of 16 residues. The V and J ends lost 5 bases and 7 bases, in that order; junction bases with no gene match: 10. CDR3: CASSRTIAGGRNEQFF. The CDR3 DNA reads TGTGCCAGCAGCCGGACTATAGCGGGAGGGAGGAATGAGCAGTTCTTC.

A few counts support this clone. The chain carries TRBV4-2 and TRBJ2-3, with 13 bases identical to TRBD2. The CDR3 consists of 16 residues. CDR1 is LGHNA, CDR2 YNFKEQ, per germline. The V segment lost 4 bases and the J segment 4 bases; nucleotides outside the gene matches: 5. CDR3 region: CASSPRTSGGSDTQYF. CDR3 coding DNA: TGTGCCAGCAGCCCCCGGACTAGCGGGGGCTCAGATACGCAGTATTTT.

The V call is TRBV2, the J call TRBJ1-4; D not resolved. Germline V gives CDR1 SNHLY, CDR2 FYNNEI. Trimming left V 7 bases short and J 2 bases short, with 14 bases between. CDR3 length equals 15 residues. The CDR3 protein is CASNFKGETNEKLFF. In nucleotides, the CDR3 is TGTGCCAGCAACTTCAAGGGTGAGACTAATGAAAAACTGTTTTTT.

This clone was seen a few times. This chain connects TRBV4-2 to TRBJ1-2; D unclear. Germline CDR1 is LGHNA and CDR2 is YNFKEQ. Trimming removed 5 bases at V and 1 base at J, with 8 bases between. The CDR3 has 13 amino acids. The CDR3 sequence: CASSLVDNYGYTF. Written as DNA, the CDR3 is TGTGCCAGCAGCTTAGTTGATAACTATGGCTACACCTTC.

The gene calls are TRBV27 and TRBJ1-1; D unclear. The V end lost 3 bases, the J end lost 5 bases, and 16 bases lay between the germline ends. The length of the CDR3 is 15 residues. In germline, CDR1 is MNHEY, CDR2 SMNVEV (reference sequence). Here the CDR3 reads CASSFFSPAGTEAFF. For the CDR3, the DNA is TGTGCCAGCAGTTTTTTTTCACCCGCGGGGACTGAAGCTTTCTTT.

The chain links TRBV18 to TRBJ2-1, with TRBD2 as a possible D gene (6 bases). This CDR3 has 14 residues. Trimming removed 0 bases at V and 9 bases at J, with 12 bases between. Germline V lookup: CDR1 KGHSH, CDR2 LQKENI. CDR3 region: CASSPPGGTGEQFF. For the CDR3, the DNA is TGTGCCAGCTCACCACCGGGCGGGACCGGTGAGCAGTTCTTC.

The V gene is TRBV5-1, the J gene TRBJ2-3; 13 positions match TRBD2. The V gene's germline CDR1 is SGHRS and CDR2 YFSETQ. CDR3 length: 15 residues. Germline trimming cut 5 bases from V and 3 bases from J; bases unmatched to any gene: 3. As DNA, the CDR3 is TGCGCCAGCAGGGGGACTAGCGGGACGACAGATACGCAGTATTTT. As protein: CASRGTSGTTDTQYF.

This CDR3 reads CASSPQGPNTGELFF. DNA of the CDR3: TGTGCCAGCAGTCCACAGGGGCCGAACACCGGGGAGCTGTTTTTT. The rearrangement uses TRBV27 and TRBJ2-2; TRBD1 matches 7 bases. The V gene end was trimmed by 5 bases and the J gene end by 0 bases; junction bases not matched to a gene: 3. CDR3 length equals 15 residues. The germline CDR1 and CDR2 sequences are MNHEY and SMNVEV (reference sequence).

Only a few counts were recorded for this clone. The chain uses TRBV6-4 and TRBJ2-3; tentatively, D is TRBD2 (6 bases). The CDR3 totals 15 residues. Germline-derived CDR1 and CDR2 are MRHNA and SNTAGT. Trimming left V 3 bases short and J 2 bases short, with 12 bases between. In DNA, the CDR3 is TGTGCCAGCAGTGAATCGGGAGCGGACACAGATACGCAGTATTTT. This translates into CASSESGADTDTQYF.

This clone was seen only a few times. Other DNA sequences in the same sample also yield this CDR3. V and J are TRBV6-5 and TRBJ1-4, with D perhaps matching TRBD1 (6 bases). The CDR3 extends over 15 amino acids. The germline V gene encodes CDR1 MNHEY and CDR2 SVGAGI. V dropped 3 bases and J dropped 5 bases, with 13 bases sitting between them. CDR3 in amino acids: CASSYEGGGNEKLFF. In DNA, the CDR3 is TGTGCCAGCAGTTATGAGGGGGGCGGGAATGAAAAACTGTTTTTT.

The chain joins TRBV6-6 to TRBJ1-1; D call uncertain. The CDR3 length is 13 residues. Trimming pared 5 bases from V and 0 bases from J, leaving 7 bases between. Germline V CDR1 and CDR2: MNHNY, SVGAGI (reference sequence). The CDR3 is CASSPAVNTEAFF. The DNA for the CDR3 is TGTGCCAGCAGTCCGGCTGTGAACACTGAAGCTTTCTTT.

This chain joins TRBV9 and TRBJ1-2; TRBD1 might be the D (5 bases). Trimming removed 0 bases at V and 5 bases at J, with 17 bases between. The V gene's germline CDR1 is SGDLS and CDR2 YYNGEE. The CDR3 is made up of 16 amino acids. The CDR3 DNA sequence: TGTGCCAGCAGCGTAGACAGGAAGGCTTTACAGTATGGCTACACCTTC. Protein: CASSVDRKALQYGYTF.

The chain links TRBV30 to TRBJ2-2; 13 positions agree with TRBD2. J was trimmed by 7 bases and V by 4 bases; bases with no gene match: 9. The CDR3 sequence is 16 residues long. Germline assignment: CDR1 GTSNPN and CDR2 SVGIG (reference sequence). As DNA, the CDR3 is TGTGCCTGGACTGTACTAGCGGGAGGGCCAATCGGGGAGCTGTTTTTT. This translates into CAWTVLAGGPIGELFF.

The chain is built from TRBV10-3 and TRBJ2-5, with D tentatively TRBD2 (7 bases). In germline, CDR1 is ENHRY, CDR2 SYGVKD. CDR3 size: 14 residues. Trimming removed 8 bases from V and 0 bases from J, with 13 bases in between. This CDR3 is CAIGGGDHQETQYF. Here the CDR3 DNA reads TGTGCCATCGGGGGGGGCGACCACCAAGAGACCCAGTACTTC.

The chain joins TRBV7-9 to TRBJ1-4; 10 nucleotides line up with TRBD1. The trim removed 4 bases at V and 7 bases at J, leaving 9 bases unmatched. The CDR3 spans 16 residues. The germline V gene encodes CDR1 SEHNR and CDR2 FQNEAQ (reference sequence). The DNA of the CDR3 is TGTGCCAGCAGCTACCTACGACAGGGGGCAAGTGAAAAACTGTTTTTT. It specifies CASSYLRQGASEKLFF.

The genes are TRBV7-2 and TRBJ2-1; D unclear. Trimming left V 3 bases short and J 5 bases short, with 17 bases between. Germline V CDR1 and CDR2: SGHTA, FQGNSA. This CDR3 is 16 amino acids long. The CDR3 here is CASSFQLPAPHNEQFF. The DNA for the CDR3 is TGTGCCAGCAGCTTTCAGCTCCCCGCACCCCACAATGAGCAGTTCTTC.